Given below is one T cell receptor beta chain in context. Its matching antigen is unknown. The data stem from a study of shared clonotypes between healthy human individuals. Study outcomes and limitations: Larger richness was generally estimated for naive than memory subsets.

From germline, CDR1 is SGHNT and CDR2 YYREEE (reference sequence). The V gene end was trimmed by 4 bases and the J gene end by 7 bases; junction bases not matched to a gene: 9. This CDR3 is built from 16 residues. This table comes from immunoSEQ multiplex PCR, and its TCRdb copy is limited to in-frame clones, with some not included. The data show roughly 1,100,000 clones, with about 75% seen just once and roughly 1.4% held by the top ten. J is TRBJ1-4 and V is TRBV5-4; the match to TRBD1 covers 11 bases. This TCR came from a man in his late teens or twenties in good health. Input material: memory CD4+ T cells sorted from blood. The subset here: CD45RA-negative fraction. The CDR3 reads CASSPGQGDFREKLFF. The DNA of the CDR3 is TGTGCCAGCAGCCCGGGACAGGGGGACTTCCGTGAAAAACTGTTTTTT.